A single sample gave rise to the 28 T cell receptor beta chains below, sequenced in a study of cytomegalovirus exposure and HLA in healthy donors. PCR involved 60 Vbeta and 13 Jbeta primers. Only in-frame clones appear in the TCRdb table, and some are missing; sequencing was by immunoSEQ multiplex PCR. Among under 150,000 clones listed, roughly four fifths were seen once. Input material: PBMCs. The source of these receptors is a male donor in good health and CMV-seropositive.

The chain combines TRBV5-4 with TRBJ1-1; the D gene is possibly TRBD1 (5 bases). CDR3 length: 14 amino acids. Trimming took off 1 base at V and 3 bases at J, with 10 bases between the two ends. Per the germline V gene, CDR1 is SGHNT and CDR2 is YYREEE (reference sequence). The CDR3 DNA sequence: TGTGCCAGCAGCTTGTTAGGGGCGCACACTGAAGCTTTCTTT. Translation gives CASSLLGAHTEAFF. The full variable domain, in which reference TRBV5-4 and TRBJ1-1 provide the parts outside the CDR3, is ETGVTQSPTHLIKTRGQQVTLRCSSQSGHNTVSWYQQALGQGPQFIFQYYREEENGRGNFPPRFSGLQFPNYSSELNVNALELDDSALYLCASSLLGAHTEAFFGQGTRLTVV.

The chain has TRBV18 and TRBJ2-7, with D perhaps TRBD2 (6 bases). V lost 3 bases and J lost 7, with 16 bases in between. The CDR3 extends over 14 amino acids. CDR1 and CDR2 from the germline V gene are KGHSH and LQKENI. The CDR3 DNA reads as TGTGCCAGCTCACCTACCCGCGGGGCCGGGGAGCAGTACTTC. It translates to CASSPTRGAGEQYF.

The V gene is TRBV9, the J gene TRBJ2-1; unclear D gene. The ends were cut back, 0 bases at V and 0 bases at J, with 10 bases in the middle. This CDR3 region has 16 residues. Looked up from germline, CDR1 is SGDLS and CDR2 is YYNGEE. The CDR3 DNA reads TGTGCCAGCAGCGTAGTTTCCTCCTTCTCCTACAATGAGCAGTTCTTC. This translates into CASSVVSSFSYNEQFF.

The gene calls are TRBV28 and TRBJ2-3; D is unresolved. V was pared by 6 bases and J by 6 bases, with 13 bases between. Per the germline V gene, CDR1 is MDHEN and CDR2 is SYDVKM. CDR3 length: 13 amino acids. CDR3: CASSQPSPDTQYF. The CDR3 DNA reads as TGTGCCAGCAGCCAACCAAGCCCCGATACGCAGTATTTT.

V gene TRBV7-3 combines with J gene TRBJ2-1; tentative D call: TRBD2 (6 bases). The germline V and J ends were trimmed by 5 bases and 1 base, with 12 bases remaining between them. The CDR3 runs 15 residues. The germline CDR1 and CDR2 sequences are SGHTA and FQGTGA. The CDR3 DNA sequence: TGTGCCAGCAGCCCGAGGGCGGGGTCCTACAATGAGCAGTTCTTC. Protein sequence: CASSPRAGSYNEQFF.

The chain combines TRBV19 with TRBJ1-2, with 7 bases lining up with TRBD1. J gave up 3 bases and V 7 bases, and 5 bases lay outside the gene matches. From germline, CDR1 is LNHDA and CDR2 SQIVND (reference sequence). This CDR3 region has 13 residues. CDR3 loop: CASTRQGDYGYTF. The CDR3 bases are TGTGCCAGTACCCGACAGGGCGACTATGGCTACACCTTC.

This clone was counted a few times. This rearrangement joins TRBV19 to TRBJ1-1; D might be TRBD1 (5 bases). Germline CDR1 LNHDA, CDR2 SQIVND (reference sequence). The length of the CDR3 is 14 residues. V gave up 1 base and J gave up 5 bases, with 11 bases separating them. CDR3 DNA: TGTGCCAGTAGTATAGGGCACGGGGGGACTGAAGCTTTCTTT. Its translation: CASSIGHGGTEAFF.

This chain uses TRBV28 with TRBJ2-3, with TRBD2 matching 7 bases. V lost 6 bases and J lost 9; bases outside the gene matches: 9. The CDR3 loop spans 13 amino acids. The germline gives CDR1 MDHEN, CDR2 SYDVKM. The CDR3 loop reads CASRMGGQITQYF. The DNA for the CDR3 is TGTGCCAGCAGGATGGGAGGGCAGATAACGCAGTATTTT.

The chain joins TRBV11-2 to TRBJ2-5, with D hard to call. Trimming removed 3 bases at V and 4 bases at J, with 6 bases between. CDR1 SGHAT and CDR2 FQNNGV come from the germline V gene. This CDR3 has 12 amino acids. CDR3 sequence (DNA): TGTGCCAGCAGCTTCAGTGGAGAGACCCAGTACTTC. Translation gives CASSFSGETQYF.

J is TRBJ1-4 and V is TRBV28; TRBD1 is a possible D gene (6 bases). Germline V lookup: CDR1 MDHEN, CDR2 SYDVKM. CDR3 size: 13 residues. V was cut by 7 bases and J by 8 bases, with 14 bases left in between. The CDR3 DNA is TGTGCCAGCAAAGTGGACAGCGTCGAAAAACTGTTTTTT. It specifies CASKVDSVEKLFF.

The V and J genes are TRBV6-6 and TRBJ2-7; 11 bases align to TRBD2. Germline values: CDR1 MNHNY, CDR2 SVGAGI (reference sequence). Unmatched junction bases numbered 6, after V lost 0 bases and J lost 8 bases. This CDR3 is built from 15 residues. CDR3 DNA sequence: TGTGCCAGCAGTTACTCGGGTCTAGCGGGAGGCAAGCAGTACTTC. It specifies CASSYSGLAGGKQYF.

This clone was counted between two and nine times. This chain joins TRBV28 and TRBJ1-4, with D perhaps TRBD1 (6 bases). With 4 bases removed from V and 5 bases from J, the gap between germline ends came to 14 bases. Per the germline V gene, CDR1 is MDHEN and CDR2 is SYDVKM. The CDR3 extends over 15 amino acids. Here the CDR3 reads CASSSEGQLNEKLFF. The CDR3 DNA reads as TGTGCCAGCAGTTCGGAAGGACAGCTAAATGAAAAACTGTTTTTT. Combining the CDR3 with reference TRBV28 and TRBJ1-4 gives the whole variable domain DVKVTQSSRYLVKRTGEKVFLECVQDMDHENMFWYRQDPGLGLRLIYFSYDVKMKEKGDIPEGYSVSREKKERFSLILESASTNQTSMYLCASSSEGQLNEKLFFGSGTQLSVL.

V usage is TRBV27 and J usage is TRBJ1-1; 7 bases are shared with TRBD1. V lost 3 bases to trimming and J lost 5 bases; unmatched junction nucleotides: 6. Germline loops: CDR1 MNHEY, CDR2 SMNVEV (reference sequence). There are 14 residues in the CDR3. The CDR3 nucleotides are TGTGCCAGCAGTTTGAGGGGGCAAGGGACTGAAGCTTTCTTT. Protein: CASSLRGQGTEAFF.

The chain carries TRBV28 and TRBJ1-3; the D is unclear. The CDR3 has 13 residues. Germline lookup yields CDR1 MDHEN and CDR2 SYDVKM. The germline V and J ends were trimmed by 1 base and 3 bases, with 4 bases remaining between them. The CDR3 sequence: CASSLSSGNTIYF. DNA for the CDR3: TGTGCCAGCAGTTTATCCAGTGGAAACACCATATATTTT.

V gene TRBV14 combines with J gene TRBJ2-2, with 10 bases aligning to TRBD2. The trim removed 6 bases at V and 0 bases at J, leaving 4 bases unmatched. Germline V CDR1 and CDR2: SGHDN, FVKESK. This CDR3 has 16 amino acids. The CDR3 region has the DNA TGTGCCAGCAGACCCGGACTAGCGGCGAACACCGGGGAGCTGTTTTTT. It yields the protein CASRPGLAANTGELFF.

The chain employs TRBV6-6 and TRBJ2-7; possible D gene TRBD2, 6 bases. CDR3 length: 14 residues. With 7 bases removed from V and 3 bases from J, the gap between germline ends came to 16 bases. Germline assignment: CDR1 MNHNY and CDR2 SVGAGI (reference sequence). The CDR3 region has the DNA TGTGCCAGCACCTGGGTCGGGGGATTCTACGAGCAGTACTTC. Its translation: CASTWVGGFYEQYF.

The CDR3 is CASSLAGGTDTQYF. The CDR3 DNA follows: TGTGCCAGCAGTTTAGCGGGAGGCACAGATACGCAGTATTTT. The chain recombines TRBV28 with TRBJ2-3; 7 bases line up with TRBD2. V was pared by 2 bases and J by 1 base, with 0 bases of the junction left unmatched. CDR1 and CDR2 from the germline V gene are MDHEN and SYDVKM. The CDR3 sequence is 14 residues long.

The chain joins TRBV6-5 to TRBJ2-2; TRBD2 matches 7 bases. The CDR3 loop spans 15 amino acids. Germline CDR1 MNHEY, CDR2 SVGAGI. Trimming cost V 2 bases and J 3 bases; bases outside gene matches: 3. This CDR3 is CASSYEGGYTGELFF. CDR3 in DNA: TGTGCCAGCAGTTACGAGGGAGGGTACACCGGGGAGCTGTTTTTT.

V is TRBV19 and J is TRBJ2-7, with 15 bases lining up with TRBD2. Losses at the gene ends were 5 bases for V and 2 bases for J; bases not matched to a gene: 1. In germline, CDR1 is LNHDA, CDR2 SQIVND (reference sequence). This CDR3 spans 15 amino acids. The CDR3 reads CASSWTSGRAYEQYF. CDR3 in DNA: TGTGCCAGTAGTTGGACTAGCGGGAGGGCCTACGAGCAGTACTTC.

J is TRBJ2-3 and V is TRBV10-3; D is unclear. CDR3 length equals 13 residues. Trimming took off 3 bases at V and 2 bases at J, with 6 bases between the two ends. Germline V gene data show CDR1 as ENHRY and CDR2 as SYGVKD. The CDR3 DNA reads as TGTGCCATCAGTGACGCGGTCACAGATACGCAGTATTTT. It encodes CAISDAVTDTQYF.

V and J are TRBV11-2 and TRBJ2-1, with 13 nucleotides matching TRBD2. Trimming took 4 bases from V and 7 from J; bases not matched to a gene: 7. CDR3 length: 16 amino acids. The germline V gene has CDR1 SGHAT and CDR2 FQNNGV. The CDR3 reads CASSYGLAGVQNEQFF. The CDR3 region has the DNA TGTGCCAGCAGCTACGGACTAGCGGGAGTTCAGAATGAGCAGTTCTTC.

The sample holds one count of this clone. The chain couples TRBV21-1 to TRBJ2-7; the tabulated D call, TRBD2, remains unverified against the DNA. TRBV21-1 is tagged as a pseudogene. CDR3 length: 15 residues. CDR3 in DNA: TGTGCCATCCTTGTCTCCGGGACTGGGTCCTACGAGCAGTACTTC. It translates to CAILVSGTGSYEQYF.

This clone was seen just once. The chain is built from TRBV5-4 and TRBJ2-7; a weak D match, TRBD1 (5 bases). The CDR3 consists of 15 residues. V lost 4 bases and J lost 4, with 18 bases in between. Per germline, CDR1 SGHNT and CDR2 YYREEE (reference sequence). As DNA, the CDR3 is TGTGCCAGCAGCCCAAGTGGGGCAGGCACTTACGAGCAGTACTTC. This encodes CASSPSGAGTYEQYF.

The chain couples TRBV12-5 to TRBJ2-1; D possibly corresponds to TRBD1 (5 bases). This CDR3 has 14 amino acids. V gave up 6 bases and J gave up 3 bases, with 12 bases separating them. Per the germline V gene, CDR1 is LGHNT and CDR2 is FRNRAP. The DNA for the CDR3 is TGTGCTAGTGGGTACCCAGGGAACTACAATGAGCAGTTCTTC. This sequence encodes CASGYPGNYNEQFF.

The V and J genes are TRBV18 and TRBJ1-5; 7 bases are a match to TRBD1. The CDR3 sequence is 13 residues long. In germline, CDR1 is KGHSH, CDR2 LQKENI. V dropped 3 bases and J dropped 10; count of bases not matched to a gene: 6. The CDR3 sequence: CASSPAGGQPQHF. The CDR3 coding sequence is TGTGCCAGCTCACCCGCAGGGGGGCAACCCCAGCATTTT.

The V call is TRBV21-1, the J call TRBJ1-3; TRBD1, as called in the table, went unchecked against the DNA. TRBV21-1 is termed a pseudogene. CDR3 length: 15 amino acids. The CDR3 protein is CASNFLGAYGNTIYF. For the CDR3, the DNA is TGTGCCAGCAATTTTCTGGGGGCATATGGAAACACCATATATTTT.

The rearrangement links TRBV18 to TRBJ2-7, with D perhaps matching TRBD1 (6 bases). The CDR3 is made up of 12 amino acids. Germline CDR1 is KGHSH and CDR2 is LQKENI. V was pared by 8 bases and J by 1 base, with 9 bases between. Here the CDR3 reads CASQGTSYEQYF. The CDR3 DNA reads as TGTGCCAGCCAGGGGACATCCTACGAGCAGTACTTC.

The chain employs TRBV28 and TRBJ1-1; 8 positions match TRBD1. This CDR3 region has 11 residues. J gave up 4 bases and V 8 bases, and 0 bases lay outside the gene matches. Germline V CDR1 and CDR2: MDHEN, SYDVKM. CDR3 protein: CASQGATEAFF. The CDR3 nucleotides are TGTGCCAGCCAGGGGGCCACTGAAGCTTTCTTT.